This T cell receptor (beta chain) was sequenced in a study of control samples from healthy donors and cancer patients. Profiled with immunoSEQ multiplex PCR; TCRdb holds only in-frame clones, not every one. The sample consists of hundreds of thousands of clones, roughly 80% of them appearing once. The CDR3 consists of 16 residues. Deletions cut 9 bases from V and 1 base from J, with 21 bases between. Germline CDR1 reads LNHDA; CDR2 reads SQIVND (reference sequence). This rearrangement joins TRBV19 to TRBJ1-1; weak D call: TRBD1 (5 bases). This receptor was identified in a woman between 55 and 75 years old with lung cancer. The source material was PBMCs. The CDR3: CASLQGGGGRNTEAFF. In DNA, the CDR3 is TGTGCCAGCCTCCAGGGCGGAGGAGGGCGGAACACTGAAGCTTTCTTT. Filled out from reference TRBV19 and TRBJ1-1, the complete variable domain reads DGGITQSPKYLFRKEGQNVTLSCEQNLNHDAMYWYRQDPGQGLRLIYYSQIVNDFQKGDIAEGYSVSREKKESFPLTVTSAQKNPTAFYLCASLQGGGGRNTEAFFGQGTRLTVV.